Below are 3 T cell receptor beta chains sequenced from a single sample in a study of CD8+ T cells in alopecia areata. Indicated treatment: oral pan-JAK inhibitor, 5-10 mg twice daily. RNA was isolated and reverse transcribed to cDNA, the sequencing template. Sequencing was performed with immunoSEQ multiplex PCR; in TCRdb, only in-frame clones are kept and a portion is missing. The table shows roughly 190,000 clones, with over 55% occurring only once. Sample: CD4+ T cells sorted from blood, taken at week 24, from a patient treated with tofacitinib. These TCRs come from a human donor with alopecia areata.

The chain carries TRBV14 and TRBJ1-2; 9 bases line up with TRBD1. J was trimmed by 8 bases and V by 11 bases; bases with no gene match: 9. Looked up from germline, CDR1 is SGHDN and CDR2 is FVKESK. The CDR3 has 12 residues. The CDR3 bases are TGTGCCCGGGACAGGGCCGCCGTGGGCTACACCTTC. This encodes CARDRAAVGYTF.

V is TRBV29-1 and J is TRBJ2-3, with TRBD2 identical over 7 bases. V shed 6 bases and J 2 bases; nucleotides not matched to a gene: 11. CDR1 is SQVTM, CDR2 ANQGSEA, per germline. The CDR3 length is 15 residues. Here the CDR3 reads CSVDDERGVTDTQYF. The CDR3 DNA follows: TGCAGCGTCGATGACGAGCGGGGCGTCACAGATACGCAGTATTTT.

V and J are TRBV30 and TRBJ1-1; D unresolved. Germline V gene sequence: CDR1 GTSNPN, CDR2 SVGIG (reference sequence). This CDR3 has 13 amino acids. The V end was cut by 5 bases, the J end by 5 bases, with 15 bases between. This CDR3 reads CAWGYDRDTEAFF. The CDR3 nucleotides read TGTGCCTGGGGGTATGATAGGGATACTGAAGCTTTCTTT. Drawing the rest from reference TRBV30 and TRBJ1-1, the complete variable domain is SQTIHQWPATLVQPVGSPLSLECTVEGTSNPNLYWYRQAAGRGLQLLFYSVGIGQISSEVPQNLSASRPQDRQFILSSKKLLLSDSGFYLCAWGYDRDTEAFFGQGTRLTVV.